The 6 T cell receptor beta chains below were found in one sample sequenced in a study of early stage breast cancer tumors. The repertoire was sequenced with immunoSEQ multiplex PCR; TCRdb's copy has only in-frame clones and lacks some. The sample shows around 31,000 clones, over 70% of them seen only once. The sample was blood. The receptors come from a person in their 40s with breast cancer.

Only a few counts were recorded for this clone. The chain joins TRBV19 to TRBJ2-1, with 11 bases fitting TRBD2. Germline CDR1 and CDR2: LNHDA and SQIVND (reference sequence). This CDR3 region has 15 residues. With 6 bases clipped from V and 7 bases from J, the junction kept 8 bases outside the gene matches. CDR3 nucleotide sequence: TGTGCCAGTAGCCCACTAGCGGGAGCGGTGAATGAGCAGTTCTTC. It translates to CASSPLAGAVNEQFF.

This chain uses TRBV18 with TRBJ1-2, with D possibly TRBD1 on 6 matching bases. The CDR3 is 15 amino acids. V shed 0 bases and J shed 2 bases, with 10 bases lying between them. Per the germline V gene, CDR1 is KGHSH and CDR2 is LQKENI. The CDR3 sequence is CASSPPAGQNYGYTF. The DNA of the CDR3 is TGTGCCAGCTCACCACCAGCCGGACAGAACTATGGCTACACCTTC. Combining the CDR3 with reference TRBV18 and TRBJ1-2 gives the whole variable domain NAGVMQNPRHLVRRRGQEARLRCSPMKGHSHVYWYRQLPEEGLKFMVYLQKENIIDESGMPKERFSAEFPKEGPSILRIQQVVRGDSAAYFCASSPPAGQNYGYTFGSGTRLTVV.

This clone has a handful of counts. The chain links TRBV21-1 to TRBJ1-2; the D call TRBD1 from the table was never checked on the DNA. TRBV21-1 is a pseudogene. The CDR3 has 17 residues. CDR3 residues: CASSKDYPHTTPKGYTF. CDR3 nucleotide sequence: TGTGCCAGCAGCAAAGATTATCCACACACCACCCCCAAGGGCTACACCTTC.

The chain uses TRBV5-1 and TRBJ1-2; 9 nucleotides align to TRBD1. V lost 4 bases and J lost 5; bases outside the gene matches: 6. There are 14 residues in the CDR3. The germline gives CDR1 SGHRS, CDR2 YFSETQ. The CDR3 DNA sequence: TGCGCCAGCAGCCCACGGGACAGGGTGTATGGCTACACCTTC. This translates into CASSPRDRVYGYTF.

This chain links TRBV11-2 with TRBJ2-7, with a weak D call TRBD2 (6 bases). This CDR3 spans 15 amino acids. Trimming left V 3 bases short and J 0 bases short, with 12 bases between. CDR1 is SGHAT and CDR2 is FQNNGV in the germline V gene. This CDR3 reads CASSFQTGDSYEQYF. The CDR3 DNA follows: TGTGCCAGCAGCTTCCAAACGGGAGACTCCTACGAGCAGTACTTC.

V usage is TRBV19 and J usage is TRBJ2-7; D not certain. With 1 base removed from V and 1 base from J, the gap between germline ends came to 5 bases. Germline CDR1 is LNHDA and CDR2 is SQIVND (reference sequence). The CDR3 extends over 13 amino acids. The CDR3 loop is CASSIVHSYEQYF. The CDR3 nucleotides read TGTGCCAGTAGTATAGTCCATTCCTACGAGCAGTACTTC.